These 20 T cell receptor beta chains were sequenced from one sample in a study of blood T cell repertoires in COVID-19. Here immunoSEQ multiplex PCR was the method, and the copy in TCRdb shows in-frame clones only, minus some. Of 300,000 to 400,000 clones in the sample, over 70% were seen once. What was sequenced was peripheral blood. These receptors all stem from a woman aged 45-60 years with COVID-19, enrolled during active disease.

The chain combines TRBV5-1 with TRBJ1-1; D perhaps matches TRBD1 (5 bases). Germline V gives CDR1 SGHRS, CDR2 YFSETQ. The CDR3 consists of 14 residues. Between the trimmed V and J ends, which lost 0 bases and 3 bases, there was a span of 9 bases. The CDR3 DNA follows: TGCGCCAGCAGCTTGGTCGCAGGGCACACTGAAGCTTTCTTT. It is translated as CASSLVAGHTEAFF.

This clone has just one count. The chain couples TRBV30 to TRBJ1-2, with D perhaps TRBD1 (6 bases). The V end was cut by 5 bases, the J end by 4 bases, with 8 bases between. CDR3 length: 11 residues. The V gene's germline CDR1 is GTSNPN and CDR2 SVGIG (reference sequence). The CDR3 region has the DNA TGTGCCTGGTCGACAGGCTATGGCTACACCTTC. It encodes CAWSTGYGYTF. Full variable domain (rest looked up from reference TRBV30 and TRBJ1-2): SQTIHQWPATLVQPVGSPLSLECTVEGTSNPNLYWYRQAAGRGLQLLFYSVGIGQISSEVPQNLSASRPQDRQFILSSKKLLLSDSGFYLCAWSTGYGYTFGSGTRLTVV.

The chain combines TRBV29-1 with TRBJ2-3; perhaps TRBD1 as D (6 bases). V was pared by 6 bases and J by 12 bases, with 16 bases between. Germline lookup yields CDR1 SQVTM and CDR2 ANQGSEA. The CDR3 loop spans 11 amino acids. CDR3 in DNA: TGCAGCGTCATGACCAGACAGGTTCAGTATTTT. Translation: CSVMTRQVQYF.

J is TRBJ2-5 and V is TRBV30; D remains ambiguous. The germline V gene has CDR1 GTSNPN and CDR2 SVGIG (reference sequence). CDR3 length: 14 amino acids. V was clipped by 4 bases and J by 0 bases, with 12 bases between them. CDR3 DNA sequence: TGTGCCTGGATAGGCGGAACCCACCAAGAGACCCAGTACTTC. It codes for CAWIGGTHQETQYF.

This clone was seen just once. This chain connects TRBV7-3 to TRBJ2-1; 9 bases are shared with TRBD2. The CDR3 loop spans 15 amino acids. Trimming cost V 1 base and J 6 bases; bases outside gene matches: 4. In germline, CDR1 is SGHTA, CDR2 FQGTGA. The CDR3, as DNA: TGTGCCAGCAGCTTAAGAGCGGGAGGAGGCAATGAGCAGTTCTTC. Protein product: CASSLRAGGGNEQFF.

The chain has TRBV27 and TRBJ2-1; D gene unclear. V lost 5 bases to trimming and J lost 3 bases, with 2 bases between them. Per the germline V gene, CDR1 is MNHEY and CDR2 is SMNVEV (reference sequence). The CDR3 has 11 residues. The CDR3 DNA sequence: TGTGCCAGCAGTCTCTACAATGAGCAGTTCTTC. Protein product: CASSLYNEQFF.

J is TRBJ2-1 and V is TRBV6-4, with D unresolved. Germline CDR1 reads MRHNA; CDR2 reads SNTAGT. V lost 5 bases, J lost 4 bases, and 18 bases lay in between. The CDR3 length is 16 residues. The CDR3 DNA reads as TGTGCCAGCAGTCGAACGAGAACGGCTAGATACAATGAGCAGTTCTTC. The encoded protein is CASSRTRTARYNEQFF.

The rearrangement links TRBV6-4 to TRBJ1-2; the D is unclear. The V and J ends lost 6 bases and 8 bases respectively, with 19 bases between them. The CDR3 has 14 amino acids. CDR1 MRHNA and CDR2 SNTAGT come from the germline V gene. The CDR3 here is CASSPFGPRDGYTF. Written as DNA, the CDR3 is TGTGCCAGCAGCCCTTTTGGGCCGCGAGACGGCTACACCTTC.

This rearrangement joins TRBV3-1 (or the pseudogene TRBV3-2) to TRBJ2-2; D possibly corresponds to TRBD2 (6 bases). Germline V gives CDR1 LGHDT, CDR2 YNNKEL (reference sequence). V was pared by 0 bases and J by 9 bases, with 14 bases between. This CDR3 contains 15 residues. CDR3 coding DNA: TGTGCCAGCAGCCAAGATCAGGGAGGACCCTGGGAGCTGTTTTTT. Its protein is CASSQDQGGPWELFF.

The chain is built from TRBV11-3 and TRBJ2-7; the D is unclear. The germline V and J ends were trimmed by 0 bases and 0 bases, with 6 bases remaining between them. CDR3 length equals 14 residues. Looked up from germline, CDR1 is SGHNT and CDR2 is YENEEA. Written as DNA, the CDR3 is TGTGCCAGCAGCTTAGATGCACTCTCCTACGAGCAGTACTTC. Translation gives CASSLDALSYEQYF. The full variable domain, in which reference TRBV11-3 and TRBJ2-7 provide the parts outside the CDR3, is EAGVVQSPRYKIIEKKQPVAFWCNPISGHNTLYWYLQNLGQGPELLIRYENEEAVDDSQLPKDRFSAERLKGVDSTLKIQPAELGDSAVYLCASSLDALSYEQYFGPGTRLTVT.

This chain connects TRBV6-5 to TRBJ1-2; 8 bases map to TRBD1. The ends lost 5 bases at V and 8 bases at J; junction bases unmatched: 10. CDR3 length: 14 residues. Germline V gene sequence: CDR1 MNHEY, CDR2 SVGAGI. The CDR3: CASSRGQGSGGYTF. In nucleotides, the CDR3 is TGTGCCAGCAGTCGAGGACAGGGTTCAGGAGGCTACACCTTC.

The genes are TRBV5-1 and TRBJ2-1, with D unclear. This CDR3 has 15 amino acids. The germline V gene encodes CDR1 SGHRS and CDR2 YFSETQ. V was trimmed by 1 base and J by 1 base, leaving 9 bases between them. The CDR3 DNA sequence: TGCGCCAGCAGCTTGTTTTCGACTTCCTACAATGAGCAGTTCTTC. It translates to CASSLFSTSYNEQFF.

The chain is built from TRBV27 and TRBJ2-6; D gene ambiguous. This CDR3 has 15 residues. Germline V CDR1 and CDR2: MNHEY, SMNVEV (reference sequence). The V end lost 7 bases, the J end lost 1 base, and 11 bases lay between the germline ends. The CDR3 nucleotides read TGTGCCAGCACCTCGGAGATTTCTGGGGCCAACGTCCTGACTTTC. Protein: CASTSEISGANVLTF.

The chain combines TRBV6-5 with TRBJ2-3; 13 nucleotides align to TRBD2. Germline CDR1 reads MNHEY; CDR2 reads SVGAGI. The CDR3 spans 15 residues. After removal of 4 bases from V and 3 bases from J, the junction contained 1 base not matched to a gene. The CDR3 spells CASSLGLAGTDTQYF. The DNA for the CDR3 is TGTGCCAGCAGTTTGGGACTAGCGGGGACAGATACGCAGTATTTT.

The rearrangement uses TRBV30 and TRBJ2-7, with TRBD2 identical over 7 bases. V trimming: 5 bases; J trimming: 3 bases; junction bases outside the gene matches: 10. Germline V gives CDR1 GTSNPN, CDR2 SVGIG (reference sequence). The CDR3 covers 14 residues. The DNA of the CDR3 is TGTGCCTGGGTAAGAGCGGGAATCAACTACGAGCAGTACTTC. Amino acids: CAWVRAGINYEQYF. Drawing the rest from reference TRBV30 and TRBJ2-7, the complete variable domain is SQTIHQWPATLVQPVGSPLSLECTVEGTSNPNLYWYRQAAGRGLQLLFYSVGIGQISSEVPQNLSASRPQDRQFILSSKKLLLSDSGFYLCAWVRAGINYEQYFGPGTRLTVT.

V gene TRBV15 combines with J gene TRBJ2-7, with D possibly TRBD2 on 5 matching bases. This CDR3 is 13 amino acids long. V lost 5 bases and J lost 5, with 13 bases in between. Germline-derived CDR1 and CDR2 are LNHNV and YYDKDF (reference sequence). The CDR3 region has the DNA TGTGCCACCAGCGGTGGAGGAGACCACGAGCAGTACTTC. The encoded protein is CATSGGGDHEQYF. The variable domain in full, completed from reference TRBV15 and TRBJ2-7, reads DAMVIQNPRYQVTQFGKPVTLSCSQTLNHNVMYWYQQKSSQAPKLLFHYYDKDFNNEADTPDNFQSRRPNTSFCFLDIRSPGLGDTAMYLCATSGGGDHEQYFGPGTRLTVT.

The chain couples TRBV3-1 (or the pseudogene TRBV3-2) to TRBJ2-1; 11 bases match TRBD2. The CDR3 is 16 amino acids. V shed 4 bases, J shed 6 bases, and the junction held 8 bases outside the gene matches. Germline V gives CDR1 LGHDT, CDR2 YNNKEL (reference sequence). CDR3 protein: CASSPGTSGTGNEQFF. CDR3 in DNA: TGTGCCAGCAGCCCGGGGACTAGCGGCACCGGCAATGAGCAGTTCTTC.

The chain has TRBV3-1 (or the pseudogene TRBV3-2) and TRBJ2-7, with 10 bases aligning to TRBD1. The junction had 13 bases not matched to a gene; V was cut back by 4 bases and J by 4 bases. CDR3 size: 17 residues. The germline CDR1 and CDR2 sequences are LGHDT and YNNKEL (reference sequence). The CDR3: CASSRAVRDRGSYEQYF. CDR3 sequence (DNA): TGTGCCAGCAGCCGAGCGGTGCGGGACAGGGGCTCGTACGAGCAGTACTTC.

This clone has just one count. The DNA of the CDR3 is TGTGCCAGCAGTTACCAACCTAGACGGGAGCAGTTCTTC. This encodes CASSYQPRREQFF. The chain joins TRBV6-5 to TRBJ2-1; D unresolved. Germline values: CDR1 MNHEY, CDR2 SVGAGI. Trimming pared 2 bases from V and 10 bases from J, leaving 12 bases between. The CDR3 covers 13 residues.

Concerning this clone itself: This sample also contains other DNA sequences that code for the same CDR3. The rearrangement uses TRBV9 and TRBJ2-7, with 9 bases fitting TRBD2. CDR1 SGDLS and CDR2 YYNGEE come from the germline V gene. J lost 2 bases, V lost 2 bases, and 2 bases had no gene match. This CDR3 is built from 14 residues. The chain's CDR3 is CASSVTSGPYEQYF. In DNA, the CDR3 is TGTGCCAGCAGCGTGACTAGCGGACCCTACGAGCAGTACTTC.